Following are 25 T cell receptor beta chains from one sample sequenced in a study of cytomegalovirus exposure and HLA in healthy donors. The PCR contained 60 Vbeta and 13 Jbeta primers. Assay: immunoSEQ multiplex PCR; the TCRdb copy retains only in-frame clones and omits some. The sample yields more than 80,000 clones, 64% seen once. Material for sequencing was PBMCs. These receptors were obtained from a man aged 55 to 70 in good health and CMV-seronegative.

The CDR3: CAWSPTGWGDKTDTQYF. In DNA form, the CDR3 reads TGTGCCTGGAGTCCGACAGGGTGGGGCGATAAGACAGATACGCAGTATTTT. This chain connects TRBV30 to TRBJ2-3; 7 bases are shared with TRBD1. Unmatched junction bases numbered 14, after V lost 2 bases and J lost 3 bases. Germline V gene data show CDR1 as GTSNPN and CDR2 as SVGIG (reference sequence). This CDR3 has 17 amino acids.

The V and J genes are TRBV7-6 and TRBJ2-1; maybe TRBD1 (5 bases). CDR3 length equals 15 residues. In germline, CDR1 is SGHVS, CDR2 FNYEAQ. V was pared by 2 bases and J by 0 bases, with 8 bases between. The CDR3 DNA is TGTGCCAGCAGCTTATTTCAGGGCTCCTACAATGAGCAGTTCTTC. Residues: CASSLFQGSYNEQFF.

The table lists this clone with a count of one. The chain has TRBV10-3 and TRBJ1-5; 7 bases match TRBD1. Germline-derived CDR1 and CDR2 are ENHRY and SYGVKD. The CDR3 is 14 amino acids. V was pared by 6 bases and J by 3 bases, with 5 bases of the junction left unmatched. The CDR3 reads CAIRGDSINQPQHF. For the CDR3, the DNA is TGTGCCATCAGGGGGGACAGCATCAATCAGCCCCAGCATTTT.

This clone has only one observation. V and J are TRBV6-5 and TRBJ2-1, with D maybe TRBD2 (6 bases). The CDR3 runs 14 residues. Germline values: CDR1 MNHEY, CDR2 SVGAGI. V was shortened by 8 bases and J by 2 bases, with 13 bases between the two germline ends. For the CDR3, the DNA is TGTGCCAGCGGGGCGGGGTTCACCTACAATGAGCAGTTCTTC. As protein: CASGAGFTYNEQFF.

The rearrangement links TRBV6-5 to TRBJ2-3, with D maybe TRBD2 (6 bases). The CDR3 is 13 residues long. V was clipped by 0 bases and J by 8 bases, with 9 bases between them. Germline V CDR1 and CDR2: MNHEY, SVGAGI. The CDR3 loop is CASSYSMGGTQYF. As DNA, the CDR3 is TGTGCCAGCAGTTACTCGATGGGGGGTACGCAGTATTTT.

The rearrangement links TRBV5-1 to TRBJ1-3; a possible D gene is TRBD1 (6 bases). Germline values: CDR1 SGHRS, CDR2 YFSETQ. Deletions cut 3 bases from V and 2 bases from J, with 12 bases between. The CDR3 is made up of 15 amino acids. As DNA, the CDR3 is TGCGCCAGCAGCTATGGACAGTCTGCTGGAAACACCATATATTTT. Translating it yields CASSYGQSAGNTIYF. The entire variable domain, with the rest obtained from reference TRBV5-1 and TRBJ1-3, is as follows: KAGVTQTPRYLIKTRGQQVTLSCSPISGHRSVSWYQQTPGQGLQFLFEYFSETQRNKGNFPGRFSGRQFSNSRSEMNVSTLELGDSALYLCASSYGQSAGNTIYFGEGSWLTVV.

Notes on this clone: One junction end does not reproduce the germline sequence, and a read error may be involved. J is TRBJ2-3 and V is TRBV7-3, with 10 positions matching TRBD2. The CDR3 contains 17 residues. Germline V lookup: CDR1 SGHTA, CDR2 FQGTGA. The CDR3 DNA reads TGTTCCAGCAGCCCTGGACTAGCGGCAACGATCACAGATACGCAGTATTTT. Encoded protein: CSSSPGLAATITDTQYF. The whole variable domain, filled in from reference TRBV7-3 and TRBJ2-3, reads GAGVSQTPSNKVTEKGKYVELRCDPISGHTALYWYRQSLGQGPEFLIYFQGTGAADDSGLPNDRFFAVRPEGSVSTLKIQRTERGDSAVYLCSSSPGLAATITDTQYFGPGTRLTVL.

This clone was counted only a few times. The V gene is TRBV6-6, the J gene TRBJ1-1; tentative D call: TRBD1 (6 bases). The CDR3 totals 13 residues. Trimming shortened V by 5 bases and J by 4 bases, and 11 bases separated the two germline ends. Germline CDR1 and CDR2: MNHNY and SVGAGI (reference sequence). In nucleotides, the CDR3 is TGTGCCAGCAGTCGGACAGTAACCACTGAAGCTTTCTTT. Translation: CASSRTVTTEAFF.

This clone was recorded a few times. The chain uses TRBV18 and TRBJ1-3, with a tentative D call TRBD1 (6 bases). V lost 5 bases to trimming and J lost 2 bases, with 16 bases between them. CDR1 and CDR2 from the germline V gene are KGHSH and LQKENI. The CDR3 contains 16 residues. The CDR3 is CASSATGFPPGNTIYF. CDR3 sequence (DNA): TGTGCCAGCTCAGCGACAGGCTTTCCTCCTGGAAACACCATATATTTT.

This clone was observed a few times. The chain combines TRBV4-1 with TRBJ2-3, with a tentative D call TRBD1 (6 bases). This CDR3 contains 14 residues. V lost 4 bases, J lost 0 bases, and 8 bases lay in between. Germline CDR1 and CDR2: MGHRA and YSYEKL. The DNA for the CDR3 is TGCGCCAGCAGCCCGGACAGAAGCACAGATACGCAGTATTTT. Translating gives CASSPDRSTDTQYF.

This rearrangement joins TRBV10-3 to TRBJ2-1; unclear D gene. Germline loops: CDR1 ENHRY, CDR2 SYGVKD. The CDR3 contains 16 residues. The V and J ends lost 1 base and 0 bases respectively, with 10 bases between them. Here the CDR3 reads CAISELPGNSYNEQFF. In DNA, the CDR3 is TGTGCCATCAGTGAGTTGCCAGGAAACTCCTACAATGAGCAGTTCTTC.

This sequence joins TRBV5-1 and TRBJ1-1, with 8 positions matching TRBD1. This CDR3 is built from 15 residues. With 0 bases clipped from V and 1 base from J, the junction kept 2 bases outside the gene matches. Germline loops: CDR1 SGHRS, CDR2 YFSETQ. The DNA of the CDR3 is TGCGCCAGCAGCTTGGGGGACAGGTGGAACACTGAAGCTTTCTTT. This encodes CASSLGDRWNTEAFF.

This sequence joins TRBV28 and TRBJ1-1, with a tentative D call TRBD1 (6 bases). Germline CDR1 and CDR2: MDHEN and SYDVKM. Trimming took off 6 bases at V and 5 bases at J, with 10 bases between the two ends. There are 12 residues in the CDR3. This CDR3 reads CASSRGGTEAFF. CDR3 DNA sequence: TGTGCCAGCAGCAGAGGGGGTACTGAAGCTTTCTTT.

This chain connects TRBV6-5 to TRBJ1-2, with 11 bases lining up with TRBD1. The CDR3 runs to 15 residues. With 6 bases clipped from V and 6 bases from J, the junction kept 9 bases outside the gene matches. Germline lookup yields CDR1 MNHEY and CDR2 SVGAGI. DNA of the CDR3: TGTGCCAGCAGGCGGCGAGGACAGGGGGCCGATGGCTACACCTTC. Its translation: CASRRRGQGADGYTF.

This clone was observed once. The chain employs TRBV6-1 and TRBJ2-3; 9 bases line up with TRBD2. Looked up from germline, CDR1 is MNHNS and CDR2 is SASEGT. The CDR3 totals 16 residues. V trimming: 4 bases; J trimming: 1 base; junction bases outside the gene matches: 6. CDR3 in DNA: TGTGCCAGCAGTGTGTCTAGCGGGGCCCGCACAGATACGCAGTATTTT. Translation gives CASSVSSGARTDTQYF.

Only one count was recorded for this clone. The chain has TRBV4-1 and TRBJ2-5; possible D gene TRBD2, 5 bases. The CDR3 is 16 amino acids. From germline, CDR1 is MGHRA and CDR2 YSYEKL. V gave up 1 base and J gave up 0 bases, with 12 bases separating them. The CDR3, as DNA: TGCGCCAGCAGCCAAGGGACTGGAAGGTACCAAGAGACCCAGTACTTC. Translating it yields CASSQGTGRYQETQYF.

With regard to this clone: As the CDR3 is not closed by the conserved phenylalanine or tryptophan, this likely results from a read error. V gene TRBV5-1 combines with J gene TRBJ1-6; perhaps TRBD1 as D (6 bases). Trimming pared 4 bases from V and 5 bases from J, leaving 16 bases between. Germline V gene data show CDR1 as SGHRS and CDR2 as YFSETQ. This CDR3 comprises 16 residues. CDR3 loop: CASSRGQPGHNSPLHL. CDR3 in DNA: TGCGCCAGCAGCCGTGGACAGCCCGGGCATAATTCACCCCTCCACCTT.

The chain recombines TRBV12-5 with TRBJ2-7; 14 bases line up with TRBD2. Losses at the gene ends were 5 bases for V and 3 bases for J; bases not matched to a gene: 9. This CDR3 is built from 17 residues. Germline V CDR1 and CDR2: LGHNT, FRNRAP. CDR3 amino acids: CASGLARGLAGDYEQYF. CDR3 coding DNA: TGTGCTAGTGGTCTGGCCCGGGGACTAGCGGGAGACTACGAGCAGTACTTC. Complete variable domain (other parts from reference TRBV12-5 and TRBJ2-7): DARVTQTPRHKVTEMGQEVTMRCQPILGHNTVFWYRQTMMQGLELLAYFRNRAPLDDSGMPKDRFSAEMPDATLATLKIQPSEPRDSAVYFCASGLARGLAGDYEQYFGPGTRLTVT.

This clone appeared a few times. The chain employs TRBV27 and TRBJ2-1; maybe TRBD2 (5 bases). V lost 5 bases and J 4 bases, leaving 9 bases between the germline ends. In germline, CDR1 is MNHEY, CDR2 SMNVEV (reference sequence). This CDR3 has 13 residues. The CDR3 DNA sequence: TGTGCCAGCAGTCCCGGACTGTACAATGAGCAGTTCTTC. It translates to CASSPGLYNEQFF.

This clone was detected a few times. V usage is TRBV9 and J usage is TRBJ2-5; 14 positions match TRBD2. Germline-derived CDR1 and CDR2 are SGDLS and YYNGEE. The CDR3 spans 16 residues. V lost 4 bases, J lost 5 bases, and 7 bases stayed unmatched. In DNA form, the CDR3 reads TGTGCCAGCAGCCCGTTGACTAGCGGGGGGGCTGAGACCCAGTACTTC. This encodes CASSPLTSGGAETQYF.

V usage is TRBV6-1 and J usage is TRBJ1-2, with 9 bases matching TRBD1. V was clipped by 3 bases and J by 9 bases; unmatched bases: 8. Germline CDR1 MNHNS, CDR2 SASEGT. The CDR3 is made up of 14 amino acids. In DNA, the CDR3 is TGTGCCAGCAGTGACCGGGACAGGGCAAGGAGCTACACCTTC. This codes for CASSDRDRARSYTF.

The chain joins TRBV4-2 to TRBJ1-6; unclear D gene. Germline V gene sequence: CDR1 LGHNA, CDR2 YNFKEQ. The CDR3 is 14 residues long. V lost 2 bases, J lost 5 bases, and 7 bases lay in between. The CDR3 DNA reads TGTGCCAGCAGCCAATCGGTCGATAATTCACCCCTCCACTTT. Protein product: CASSQSVDNSPLHF.

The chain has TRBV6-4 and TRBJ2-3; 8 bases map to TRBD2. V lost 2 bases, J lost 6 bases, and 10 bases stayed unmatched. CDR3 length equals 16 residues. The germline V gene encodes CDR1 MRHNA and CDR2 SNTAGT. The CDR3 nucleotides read TGTGCCAGCAGTGACAAGATCAGCGGGGGAGGGGATACGCAGTATTTT. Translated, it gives CASSDKISGGGDTQYF.

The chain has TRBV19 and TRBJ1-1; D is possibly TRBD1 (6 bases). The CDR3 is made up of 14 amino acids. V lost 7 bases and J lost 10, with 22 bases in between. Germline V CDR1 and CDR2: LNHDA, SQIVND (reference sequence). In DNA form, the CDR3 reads TGTGCCAGTACCCCATTTATATCAGGGGCATCAGCTTTCTTT. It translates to CASTPFISGASAFF.

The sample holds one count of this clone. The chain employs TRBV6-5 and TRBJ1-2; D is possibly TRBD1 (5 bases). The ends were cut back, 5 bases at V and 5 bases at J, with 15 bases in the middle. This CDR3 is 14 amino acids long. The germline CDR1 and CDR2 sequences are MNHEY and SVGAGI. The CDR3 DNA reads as TGTGCCAGCAGTAGGGGCATAATAGGTTATGGCTACACCTTC. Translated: CASSRGIIGYGYTF.